A selection of T cell receptor beta chains follows, all from one sample in a study of T cells after yellow fever vaccination. TCRdb independently ran MiXCR on the 5' RACE reads; one entry per CDR3 protein. The table records some 320,000 distinct CDR3 sequences, over 3.5% of them present only once. The sample in question was PBMCs, obtained 15 days after the yellow fever booster vaccination. These receptors were collected from a man younger than 35 who received the YFV17D yellow fever vaccine. CDR3s include the opening cysteine and the closing phenylalanine or tryptophan. The D gene is left open where the match is weak. Rows give clone size only sometimes, using once, few, many, or a class for an expanded clone.

D gene,clone size,J gene,V gene,CDR3 protein,CDR3 DNA
NA,NA,TRBJ1-4,TRBV7-9,CASSWQGNLNEKLFF,TGTGCCAGCAGCTGGCAGGGGAACCTTAATGAAAAACTGTTTTTT
TRBD2,many,TRBJ2-7,TRBV20-1,CSARGGSGGVEQYF,TGCAGTGCTAGAGGAGGTAGCGGGGGGGTAGAGCAGTACTTC
NA,many,TRBJ1-3,TRBV29-1,CSVGAQSGNTIYF,TGCAGCGTTGGGGCACAGTCTGGAAACACCATATATTTT
NA,many,TRBJ2-7,TRBV12-3/TRBV12-4,CASSPPAGFYEQYF,TGTGCCAGCAGTCCACCGGCCGGATTCTACGAGCAGTACTTC
NA,few,TRBJ1-2,TRBV20-1,CSGVAGQYGYTF,TGCAGTGGCGTGGCAGGCCAATATGGCTACACCTTC
TRBD1,many,TRBJ2-3,TRBV11-2,CASSNRDRGNTQYF,TGTGCCAGCAGCAACCGGGACAGGGGAAATACGCAGTATTTT
NA,many,TRBJ1-5,TRBV6-2/TRBV6-3,CASSYGGASNQPQHF,TGTGCCAGCAGTTACGGGGGGGCTAGCAATCAGCCCCAGCATTTT
NA,many,TRBJ1-2,TRBV12-3/TRBV12-4,CASSSRPHYGYTF,TGTGCCAGCAGTTCACGGCCCCACTATGGCTACACCTTC
NA,many,TRBJ1-2,TRBV5-1,CASSLEVGSEDYGYTF,TGCGCCAGCAGCTTGGAGGTGGGGTCGGAGGACTATGGCTACACCTTC
NA,few,TRBJ1-5,TRBV2,CASSGGRAWQPQHF,TGTGCCAGCAGTGGGGGACGGGCGTGGCAGCCCCAGCATTTT
NA,many,TRBJ2-5,TRBV6-5,CASSRPAQETQYF,TGTGCCAGCAGTCGCCCAGCGCAAGAGACCCAGTACTTC
NA,NA,TRBJ1-3,TRBV28,CASKGGWSGNTIYF,TGTGCCAGCAAGGGGGGCTGGTCTGGAAACACCATATATTTT
NA,many,TRBJ2-7,TRBV13,CASSSRDRTYEQYF,TGTGCCAGCAGCTCGCGGGACAGAACCTACGAGCAGTACTTC
TRBD1,few,TRBJ1-2,TRBV11-2,CASSLTGQGFYGYTF,TGTGCCAGCAGCCTCACGGGACAGGGATTCTATGGCTACACCTTC
NA,NA,TRBJ2-6,TRBV2,CASQVLGFSGANVLTF,TGTGCCAGCCAAGTTTTGGGCTTCTCTGGGGCCAACGTCCTGACTTTC
NA,few,TRBJ2-2,TRBV4-1,CASSQDRWSLSNTGELFF,TGCGCCAGCAGCCAAGATCGATGGTCTTTGTCTAACACCGGGGAGCTGTTTTTT
TRBD2,few,TRBJ2-1,TRBV28,CASSLGLGLAVKNEQFF,TGTGCCAGCAGTTTGGGATTGGGACTAGCGGTAAAGAATGAGCAGTTCTTC
NA,NA,TRBJ1-2,TRBV7-2,CASSLVLGRNYGYTF,TGTGCCAGCAGCCTAGTTTTAGGCCGGAACTATGGCTACACCTTC
TRBD2,many,TRBJ2-3,TRBV12-3/TRBV12-4,CASSFVRSSGGTSTDTQYF,TGTGCCAGCAGTTTCGTTAGATCTAGCGGGGGCACTAGCACAGATACGCAGTATTTT
NA,many,TRBJ2-3,TRBV29-1,CSVVGGRGTDTQYF,TGCAGCGTTGTGGGGGGCCGGGGCACAGATACGCAGTATTTT
TRBD1,few,TRBJ2-1,TRBV19,CASTPGGLSYNEQFF,TGTGCCAGTACCCCAGGGGGTTTATCCTACAATGAGCAGTTCTTC
NA,many,TRBJ1-2,TRBV12-3/TRBV12-4,CASSWGDGYGYTF,TGTGCCAGCAGTTGGGGGGATGGCTATGGCTACACCTTC
TRBD1,NA,TRBJ2-6,TRBV6-1,CASSFLQGNSGANVLTF,TGTGCCAGCAGCTTTTTACAGGGGAACTCTGGGGCCAACGTCCTGACTTTC
NA,few,TRBJ2-3,TRBV5-1,CASSFRRALGDTQYF,TGCGCCAGCAGCTTTAGGCGGGCCCTTGGGGATACGCAGTATTTT
NA,many,TRBJ2-7,TRBV30,CAWSLMGYEQYF,TGTGCCTGGAGCTTGATGGGATACGAGCAGTACTTC
NA,few,TRBJ2-5,TRBV4-1,CASSQGPLRETQYF,TGCGCCAGCAGCCAAGGGCCCTTGAGAGAGACCCAGTACTTC
NA,many,TRBJ1-2,TRBV29-1,CSVVKGNYGYTF,TGCAGCGTTGTGAAGGGTAACTATGGCTACACCTTC
NA,many,TRBJ2-5,TRBV10-3,CAMIIFLETQYF,TGTGCCATGATAATCTTTCTGGAGACCCAGTACTTC
NA,many,TRBJ2-5,TRBV9,CASSVEGSYQETQYF,TGTGCCAGCAGCGTAGAGGGCAGCTATCAAGAGACCCAGTACTTC
NA,many,TRBJ2-1,TRBV7-9,CASSLTRTAYNEQFF,TGTGCCAGCAGCTTAACCAGGACCGCCTACAATGAGCAGTTCTTC
TRBD1,NA,TRBJ1-1,TRBV5-1,CASSLSGGGNTEAFF,TGCGCCAGCAGCCTCTCGGGAGGGGGCAACACTGAAGCTTTCTTT
NA,few,TRBJ2-5,TRBV5-4,CASSLDSWETQYF,TGTGCCAGCAGCTTGGACTCGTGGGAGACCCAGTACTTC
TRBD1,many,TRBJ1-1,TRBV27,CASFTAGGFGGATEAFF,TGTGCCAGCTTCACAGCAGGGGGTTTCGGGGGCGCCACTGAAGCTTTCTTT
NA,NA,TRBJ1-1,TRBV5-5,CASSFSLWLNTEAFF,TGTGCCAGCAGCTTCTCCCTATGGCTTAACACTGAAGCTTTCTTT
NA,many,TRBJ2-1,TRBV7-9,CASSLEGGNEQFF,TGTGCCAGCAGCCTCGAGGGGGGCAATGAGCAGTTCTTC
NA,NA,TRBJ1-5,TRBV12-3/TRBV12-4,CASSLRWESQPQHF,TGTGCCAGCAGTTTAAGGTGGGAGAGTCAGCCCCAGCATTTT
NA,NA,TRBJ1-4,TRBV7-2,CASSRAPEKLFF,TGTGCCAGCAGCCGGGCTCCTGAAAAACTGTTTTTT
NA,NA,TRBJ1-1,TRBV27,CAKTQRYTEAFF,TGTGCCAAAACCCAGCGGTACACTGAAGCTTTCTTT
NA,many,TRBJ1-3,TRBV12-3/TRBV12-4,CASSAWGGSHIYF,TGTGCCAGCAGTGCATGGGGGGGGTCCCACATATATTTT
TRBD2,NA,TRBJ2-1,TRBV29-1,CSVEDPGLAGGPTAQQFF,TGCAGCGTTGAAGATCCGGGACTAGCGGGGGGCCCAACCGCTCAGCAGTTCTTC
NA,many,TRBJ2-7,TRBV19,CASRAAASGVGEQYF,TGTGCCAGTCGGGCGGCGGCCTCCGGTGTTGGCGAGCAGTACTTC
TRBD1,many,TRBJ2-3,TRBV29-1,CSVRTGPGTDTQYF,TGCAGCGTCAGGACAGGGCCTGGGACAGATACGCAGTATTTT
NA,many,TRBJ2-3,TRBV5-1,CASSSPTLTHTDTQYF,TGCGCCAGCAGCTCACCGACTCTTACCCACACAGATACGCAGTATTTT
NA,few,TRBJ1-3,TRBV20-1,CSARGPLSGNTIYF,TGCAGCGCCCGGGGACCCCTCTCCGGAAACACCATATATTTT
NA,many,TRBJ2-1,TRBV6-2/TRBV6-3,CASSSQLNEQFF,TGTGCCAGCAGTTCCCAGTTGAATGAGCAGTTCTTC
NA,many,TRBJ2-7,TRBV5-1,CASSSGGTYEQYF,TGCGCCAGCAGCTCCGGGGGCACCTACGAGCAGTACTTC